These 8 T cell receptor beta chains share one sample of origin, sequenced in a study of blood T cell repertoires in COVID-19. Generated by immunoSEQ multiplex PCR, the TCRdb table keeps only in-frame clones and is missing some. The data contain about 140,000 clones, over 70% of them seen just once; the ten biggest clones take up more than 4.5%. The specimen was PBMCs or T cells enriched from blood (not recorded which). Source of these receptors: a man between 65 and 79 years old who had been exposed to COVID-19.

V and J are TRBV7-2 and TRBJ1-2, with D perhaps matching TRBD1 (5 bases). Germline values: CDR1 SGHTA, CDR2 FQGNSA. V was trimmed by 6 bases and J by 4 bases, leaving 9 bases between them. This CDR3 is 12 amino acids long. CDR3 coding DNA: TGTGCCAGCAGTACGACAGCCTATGGCTACACCTTC. As protein: CASSTTAYGYTF.

The V gene is TRBV28, the J gene TRBJ1-5; D call uncertain. The length of the CDR3 is 13 residues. Trimming left V 9 bases short and J 0 bases short, with 9 bases between. The germline CDR1 and CDR2 sequences are MDHEN and SYDVKM. DNA of the CDR3: TGTGCCAGTGGTCGGAGTAGCAATCAGCCCCAGCATTTT. Amino acid sequence: CASGRSSNQPQHF.

CDR3 in amino acids: CSASLAGGRTGELFF. CDR3 nucleotides: TGCAGTGCTAGTCTAGCGGGGGGGCGCACCGGGGAGCTGTTTTTT. The chain couples TRBV20-1 to TRBJ2-2, with 12 bases identical to TRBD2. Germline loops: CDR1 DFQATT, CDR2 SNEGSKA (reference sequence). V lost 3 bases, J lost 4 bases, and 3 bases stayed unmatched. This CDR3 is built from 15 residues.

V and J are TRBV5-1 and TRBJ2-1; TRBD1 matches 9 bases. The J segment lost 0 bases and the V segment lost 4 bases, leaving 2 bases of the junction unmatched. Germline values: CDR1 SGHRS, CDR2 YFSETQ. This CDR3 contains 15 residues. As DNA, the CDR3 is TGCGCCAGCAGCGGACAGGGGAGCTCCTACAATGAGCAGTTCTTC. This codes for CASSGQGSSYNEQFF. The whole variable domain, remainder taken from reference TRBV5-1 and TRBJ2-1, is KAGVTQTPRYLIKTRGQQVTLSCSPISGHRSVSWYQQTPGQGLQFLFEYFSETQRNKGNFPGRFSGRQFSNSRSEMNVSTLELGDSALYLCASSGQGSSYNEQFFGPGTRLTVL.

As DNA, the CDR3 is TGTGCCAGCAGCCTAGGGACAGCCTTTGATGGCTACACCTTC. This gives the protein CASSLGTAFDGYTF. The V gene is TRBV5-4, the J gene TRBJ1-2; 7 bases match TRBD1. V dropped 4 bases and J dropped 6; count of bases not matched to a gene: 9. The CDR3 has 14 residues. CDR1 and CDR2 (germline): SGHNT, YYREEE (reference sequence).

The chain uses TRBV27 and TRBJ1-1, with TRBD1 identical over 8 bases. Germline lookup yields CDR1 MNHEY and CDR2 SMNVEV (reference sequence). V lost 3 bases and J lost 5; bases outside the gene matches: 17. The CDR3 runs to 18 residues. CDR3 residues: CASSFPRDRPKQETEAFF. CDR3 DNA: TGTGCCAGCAGTTTCCCCCGGGACAGGCCAAAGCAAGAAACTGAAGCTTTCTTT.

This chain joins TRBV5-1 and TRBJ1-4, with 7 bases matching TRBD1. J was trimmed by 6 bases and V by 7 bases; bases with no gene match: 9. Germline V lookup: CDR1 SGHRS, CDR2 YFSETQ. The CDR3 spans 14 residues. The CDR3 DNA follows: TGCGCCAGCGCTACTCGGGACAGCGATGAAAAACTGTTTTTT. Translating it yields CASATRDSDEKLFF.

This chain links TRBV7-9 with TRBJ2-1; D perhaps matches TRBD1 (5 bases). The CDR3 consists of 14 residues. The V end was cut by 0 bases, the J end by 6 bases, with 9 bases between. Germline V gene lookup returns CDR1 SEHNR and CDR2 FQNEAQ (reference sequence). The CDR3 spells CASSLAPGSNEQFF. The CDR3 nucleotides are TGTGCCAGCAGCTTAGCCCCAGGGTCCAATGAGCAGTTCTTC.